These 23 T cell receptor beta chains came from one sample sequenced in a study of cytotoxic CD8 clonotypes in ibrutinib-treated CLL. Clones were sequenced by immunoSEQ multiplex PCR, and TCRdb holds only the in-frame ones, with some missing. The data show 200,000 to 250,000 clones, with 60% to 80% seen just once and approximately 6.3% held by the top ten. The material sequenced was PBMCs, taken after 12 months of ibrutinib treatment. The receptors derive from a human donor with chronic lymphocytic leukemia.

This chain uses TRBV29-1 with TRBJ2-7, with D perhaps TRBD2 (9 bases). Deletions cut 7 bases from V and 1 base from J, with 17 bases between. The CDR3 has 14 residues. CDR1 SQVTM and CDR2 ANQGSEA come from the germline V gene. CDR3 protein: CSAGGLAGSYEQYF. CDR3 nucleotides: TGCAGCGCAGGGGGCCTAGCGGGATCCTACGAGCAGTACTTC.

V gene TRBV7-6 combines with J gene TRBJ2-5, with a possible D match to TRBD1 (6 bases). There are 13 residues in the CDR3. V lost 5 bases and J lost 0, with 7 bases in between. Germline loops: CDR1 SGHVS, CDR2 FNYEAQ. CDR3 residues: CASSQGYQETQYF. The CDR3 DNA follows: TGTGCCAGCAGCCAGGGGTACCAAGAGACCCAGTACTTC. Using reference TRBV7-6 and TRBJ2-5 for the parts outside the CDR3, the full variable domain is GAGVSQSPRYKVTKRGQDVALRCDPISGHVSLYWYRQALGQGPEFLTYFNYEAQQDKSGLPNDRFSAERPEGSISTLTIQRTEQRDSAMYRCASSQGYQETQYFGPGTRLLVL.

The V gene is TRBV30, the J gene TRBJ2-1; weak D call: TRBD1 (5 bases). Germline V gene data show CDR1 as GTSNPN and CDR2 as SVGIG (reference sequence). V was pared by 2 bases and J by 0 bases, with 11 bases between. The CDR3 is 15 residues long. The CDR3 DNA reads as TGTGCCTGGAGTATAGGGGCGAGCTCCTACAATGAGCAGTTCTTC. This sequence encodes CAWSIGASSYNEQFF.

This clone turned up a few times. The genes are TRBV27 and TRBJ1-2, with TRBD1 matching over 12 bases. Unmatched junction bases numbered 11, after V lost 10 bases and J lost 8 bases. Germline V gene lookup returns CDR1 MNHEY and CDR2 SMNVEV (reference sequence). This CDR3 contains 14 residues. As DNA, the CDR3 is TGTGCCACCGGGGACAGGGGGCGTGGTATGGGCTACACCTTC. Protein sequence: CATGDRGRGMGYTF.

As to this clone: At one end, the junction sequence differs from germline, possibly due to a read error. This chain links TRBV7-7 with TRBJ2-5, with D hard to call. The germline V gene has CDR1 SSHAT and CDR2 FNYEAQ (reference sequence). The CDR3 has 12 residues. CDR3 DNA sequence: TGTGCTAGCAGCTCGAATCAAGAGACCCAGTACTTC. As protein: CASSSNQETQYF.

V usage is TRBV6-5 and J usage is TRBJ1-2; the D gene is possibly TRBD1 (6 bases). This CDR3 has 13 residues. V lost 2 bases and J lost 6, with 10 bases in between. Germline V lookup: CDR1 MNHEY, CDR2 SVGAGI. The CDR3 DNA reads as TGTGCCAGCAGTTACAACAGGGAACATGGCTACACCTTC. As protein: CASSYNREHGYTF.

The table lists this clone with a few counts. The J gene is TRBJ1-6, the V gene TRBV6-5, with 8 bases identical to TRBD1. Germline assignment: CDR1 MNHEY and CDR2 SVGAGI. J lost 7 bases, V lost 6 bases, and 8 bases had no gene match. The CDR3 spans 15 residues. This CDR3 is CASRQTGTGNSPLHF. Written as DNA, the CDR3 is TGTGCCAGCAGGCAAACCGGGACAGGAAATTCACCCCTCCACTTT.

The chain combines TRBV5-1 with TRBJ1-1; 9 bases line up with TRBD1. CDR1 and CDR2 (germline): SGHRS, YFSETQ. The CDR3 length is 17 residues. The J segment lost 0 bases and the V segment lost 4 bases, leaving 10 bases of the junction unmatched. CDR3 in amino acids: CASSPDRGRLLNTEAFF. The CDR3 nucleotides are TGCGCCAGCAGCCCGGACAGGGGCCGCCTCTTGAACACTGAAGCTTTCTTT. Filled out from reference TRBV5-1 and TRBJ1-1, the complete variable domain reads KAGVTQTPRYLIKTRGQQVTLSCSPISGHRSVSWYQQTPGQGLQFLFEYFSETQRNKGNFPGRFSGRQFSNSRSEMNVSTLELGDSALYLCASSPDRGRLLNTEAFFGQGTRLTVV.

This clone was seen just once. The J gene is TRBJ1-2, the V gene TRBV27; D is unresolved. This CDR3 has 15 residues. Trimming stripped 0 bases from V and 2 bases from J, with 10 bases between. Germline values: CDR1 MNHEY, CDR2 SMNVEV (reference sequence). CDR3 amino acids: CASSLSPTINYGYTF. CDR3 bases: TGTGCCAGCAGTTTATCCCCAACGATAAACTATGGCTACACCTTC.

This clone was seen only once. J is TRBJ2-3 and V is TRBV30, with TRBD2 identical over 9 bases. Germline-derived CDR1 and CDR2 are GTSNPN and SVGIG (reference sequence). CDR3 size: 17 residues. The ends lost 1 base at V and 6 bases at J; junction bases unmatched: 14. CDR3 bases: TGTGCCTGGAGTGCCCCGGGGAGCGGGGGGTCCCGGGATACGCAGTATTTT. Amino acids: CAWSAPGSGGSRDTQYF.

The rearrangement uses TRBV5-1 and TRBJ2-6; 8 bases are a match to TRBD1. Germline V gene lookup returns CDR1 SGHRS and CDR2 YFSETQ. V shed 5 bases and J 0 bases; nucleotides not matched to a gene: 10. CDR3 length: 18 residues. CDR3 sequence: CASRILGTGNSGANVLTF. CDR3 sequence (DNA): TGCGCCAGCAGAATACTAGGGACAGGAAACTCTGGGGCCAACGTCCTGACTTTC.

This clone was counted a few times. This chain connects TRBV5-1 to TRBJ1-1, with TRBD1 as a possible D gene (6 bases). CDR3 size: 17 residues. V was pared by 4 bases and J by 1 base, with 20 bases between. In germline, CDR1 is SGHRS, CDR2 YFSETQ. CDR3 nucleotide sequence: TGCGCCAGCAGCAACCCCTGGTCGGGGGGCAGGAACACTGAAGCTTTCTTT. Its protein product is CASSNPWSGGRNTEAFF.

The chain combines TRBV11-1 with TRBJ2-1; no reliable D call. With 0 bases removed from V and 5 bases from J, the gap between germline ends came to 2 bases. CDR1 and CDR2 from the germline V gene are SGHAT and FQDESV (reference sequence). The CDR3 has 12 residues. The CDR3 DNA sequence: TGTGCCAGCAGCTTAGCGAACAATGAGCAGTTCTTC. This codes for CASSLANNEQFF.

The V call is TRBV18, the J call TRBJ1-4, with 7 bases matching TRBD1. J was trimmed by 0 bases and V by 1 base; bases with no gene match: 8. The CDR3 loop spans 18 amino acids. CDR1 KGHSH and CDR2 LQKENI come from the germline V gene. Here the CDR3 DNA reads TGTGCCAGCTCACCACTCCACCGGACAGGTGCAACTAATGAAAAACTGTTTTTT. Protein sequence: CASSPLHRTGATNEKLFF.

This sequence joins TRBV6-5 and TRBJ2-2; perhaps TRBD2 as D (6 bases). Trimming removed 5 bases at V and 1 base at J, with 11 bases between. The CDR3 consists of 15 residues. The germline V gene encodes CDR1 MNHEY and CDR2 SVGAGI. The DNA of the CDR3 is TGTGCCAGCAGTCAGGACTACCTGAACACCGGGGAGCTGTTTTTT. Protein: CASSQDYLNTGELFF.

CDR3 DNA sequence: TGTGCCAGCAGCCCCTCGCCGACCCCGCCAGGGGGCGGGGAGCTGTTTTTT. It is translated as CASSPSPTPPGGGELFF. The chain combines TRBV7-9 with TRBJ2-2, with 7 nucleotides matching TRBD1. The germline gives CDR1 SEHNR, CDR2 FQNEAQ (reference sequence). The trim removed 5 bases at V and 7 bases at J, leaving 16 bases unmatched. The length of the CDR3 is 17 residues.

The chain links TRBV4-1 to TRBJ2-7, with TRBD2 identical over 8 bases. Germline V lookup: CDR1 MGHRA, CDR2 YSYEKL. The junction had 2 bases not matched to a gene; V was cut back by 1 base and J by 3 bases. The CDR3 consists of 14 residues. DNA for the CDR3: TGCGCCAGCAGCCAAGTGGGACTAGACTACGAGCAGTACTTC. Translation: CASSQVGLDYEQYF.

The gene calls are TRBV9 and TRBJ2-7, with D possibly called TRBD1 or TRBD2 (5 bases each). V dropped 0 bases and J dropped 6 bases, with 13 bases sitting between them. CDR1 and CDR2 (germline): SGDLS, YYNGEE. The length of the CDR3 is 14 residues. CDR3 nucleotide sequence: TGTGCCAGCAGCGTAGCACCGGGACCTTTCGAGCAGTACTTC. Its translation is CASSVAPGPFEQYF.

The chain uses TRBV11-3 and TRBJ1-1; D is undetermined. The CDR3 has 12 residues. The ends were cut back, 5 bases at V and 11 bases at J, with 15 bases in the middle. Germline V gene data show CDR1 as SGHNT and CDR2 as YENEEA. The CDR3 DNA follows: TGTGCCAGCAGCCGCGGTGGAGGTGGGGCTTTCTTT. Amino acid sequence: CASSRGGGGAFF.

The chain joins TRBV27 to TRBJ1-6, with TRBD1 matching over 7 bases. The CDR3 extends over 16 amino acids. Germline trimming cut 5 bases from V and 3 bases from J; bases unmatched to any gene: 7. Per germline, CDR1 MNHEY and CDR2 SMNVEV (reference sequence). CDR3 amino acids: CASSLTGQIYNSPLHF. The CDR3 coding sequence is TGTGCCAGCAGTCTAACGGGACAGATCTATAATTCACCCCTCCACTTT.

The chain joins TRBV25-1 to TRBJ2-6, with a weak D call TRBD1 (5 bases). The germline CDR1 and CDR2 sequences are MGHDK and SYGVNS. This CDR3 has 16 amino acids. Trimming took off 3 bases at V and 2 bases at J, with 11 bases between the two ends. This CDR3 is CASSDPQGTGANVLTF. DNA of the CDR3: TGTGCCAGCAGTGACCCTCAGGGAACTGGGGCCAACGTCCTGACTTTC. The full variable domain, rest sourced from reference TRBV25-1 and TRBJ2-6, is EADIYQTPRYLVIGTGKKITLECSQTMGHDKMYWYQQDPGMELHLIHYSYGVNSTEKGDLSSESTVSRIRTEHFPLTLESARPSHTSQYLCASSDPQGTGANVLTFGAGSRLTVL.

V is TRBV28 and J is TRBJ2-3; a weak D match, TRBD2 (7 bases). V was cut by 1 base and J by 10 bases, with 18 bases left in between. Per the germline V gene, CDR1 is MDHEN and CDR2 is SYDVKM. There are 15 residues in the CDR3. The CDR3 protein is CASSLSRGGARAQYF. DNA for the CDR3: TGTGCCAGCAGTTTATCCAGGGGAGGGGCGAGGGCGCAGTATTTT.

The CDR3 DNA sequence: TGCAGTGCCGCGGGAGATACGCAGTATTTT. This sequence encodes CSAAGDTQYF. The V and J genes are TRBV20-1 and TRBJ2-3, with D perhaps TRBD2 (5 bases). V lost 6 bases and J lost 5, with 6 bases in between. The CDR3 runs 10 residues. Germline V gives CDR1 DFQATT, CDR2 SNEGSKA (reference sequence).